This entry concerns a single T cell receptor beta chain. Its antigen is unknown. The conserved phenylalanine or tryptophan normally closing the CDR3 is absent here, so this likely arose from a read error. The sample is drawn from a study of tumor-infiltrating lymphocytes in glioblastoma multiforme. Whole-study results and caveats: TCR plus mutation findings rest on a single glioblastoma patient.

CDR1 is DFQATT, CDR2 SNEGSKA, per germline (reference sequence). This CDR3 is built from 14 residues. Multiple V-beta primers and a C-beta primer amplified TCRB from RNA. TCRB-specific cDNA synthesis used approximately 0.5 ug of total RNA. TCRdb processed the multiplex PCR reads anew with MiXCR; each CDR3 protein has one entry. Among about 13,000 distinct CDR3 sequences, roughly 68% were seen once, and the ten largest hold over 25%. The TCR comes from a male donor with glioblastoma. J is TRBJ2-1 and V is TRBV20-1; no firm D call. The sample taken for sequencing was brain tumor tissue. CDR3 bases: TGCAGTGCTTTTGACCCACGTAACCACAACGAGCAGTTCTCC. This encodes CSAFDPRNHNEQFS.